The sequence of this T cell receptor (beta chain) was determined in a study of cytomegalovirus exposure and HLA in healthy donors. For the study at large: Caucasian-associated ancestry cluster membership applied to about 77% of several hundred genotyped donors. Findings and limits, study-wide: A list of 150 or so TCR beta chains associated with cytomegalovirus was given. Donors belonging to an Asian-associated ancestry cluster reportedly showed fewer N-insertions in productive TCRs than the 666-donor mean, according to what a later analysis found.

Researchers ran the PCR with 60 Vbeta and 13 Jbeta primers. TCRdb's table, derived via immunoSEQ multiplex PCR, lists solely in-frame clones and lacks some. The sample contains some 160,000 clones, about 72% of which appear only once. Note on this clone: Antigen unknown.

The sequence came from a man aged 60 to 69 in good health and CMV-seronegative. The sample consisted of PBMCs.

The CDR3 DNA is TGTGCCAGCAGCCTGGGCAGGGCGAACACTGAAGCTTTCTTT. It codes for CASSLGRANTEAFF. The V call is TRBV7-2, the J call TRBJ1-1; D is perhaps TRBD1 (5 bases). V lost 5 bases, J lost 1 base, and 11 bases lay in between. The germline V gene has CDR1 SGHTA and CDR2 FQGNSA. This CDR3 has 14 amino acids.